The 12 T cell receptor beta chains presented below share a single source sample, sequenced in a study of neoadjuvant nivolumab and ipilimumab in lung cancer. Produced via immunoSEQ multiplex PCR; TCRdb's table is partial and in-frame only. The repertoire holds over 45,000 clones, with 75% to 90% as singletons. Specimen: blood, collected before neoadjuvant nivolumab, alone or with ipilimumab. Receptors were obtained from an adult with non-small cell lung cancer. Some clones in this sample may be carry-over from other donors' samples.

CDR3 bases: TGTGCCTGGAGTGTAACCGACAATGAGCAGTTCTTC. It codes for CAWSVTDNEQFF. The chain joins TRBV30 to TRBJ2-1, with D unclear. Germline CDR1 and CDR2: GTSNPN and SVGIG (reference sequence). The CDR3 contains 12 residues. Trimming shortened V by 0 bases and J by 5 bases, and 5 bases separated the two germline ends.

The gene calls are TRBV4-1 and TRBJ1-1; maybe TRBD1 (5 bases). Germline CDR1 MGHRA, CDR2 YSYEKL. The CDR3 length is 14 residues. V dropped 2 bases and J dropped 4 bases, with 11 bases sitting between them. CDR3 coding DNA: TGCGCCAGCAGCCAAAAGAGGGGAGGCACTGAAGCTTTCTTT. Protein product: CASSQKRGGTEAFF.

This chain uses TRBV19 with TRBJ1-1, with D possibly being TRBD1 (6 bases). Trimming took off 5 bases at V and 4 bases at J, with 14 bases between the two ends. The CDR3 totals 14 residues. Germline CDR1 and CDR2: LNHDA and SQIVND (reference sequence). This CDR3 is CASSSQGGTTEAFF. In DNA, the CDR3 is TGTGCCAGTAGTTCACAGGGAGGAACCACTGAAGCTTTCTTT. Based on the CDR3 plus reference TRBV19 and TRBJ1-1, the full variable domain is DGGITQSPKYLFRKEGQNVTLSCEQNLNHDAMYWYRQDPGQGLRLIYYSQIVNDFQKGDIAEGYSVSREKKESFPLTVTSAQKNPTAFYLCASSSQGGTTEAFFGQGTRLTVV.

The chain couples TRBV9 to TRBJ2-3; possibly TRBD2 for D (6 bases). Germline V gene lookup returns CDR1 SGDLS and CDR2 YYNGEE. CDR3 length equals 16 residues. V was clipped by 0 bases and J by 0 bases, with 11 bases between them. CDR3 in amino acids: CASSVGGGKSTDTQYF. CDR3 nucleotides: TGTGCCAGCAGCGTAGGGGGCGGGAAAAGCACAGATACGCAGTATTTT.

The CDR3 spells CASSSSPAGGREQFF. The CDR3 DNA sequence: TGCGCCAGCAGCTCCTCCCCAGCGGGAGGGAGGGAGCAGTTCTTC. This chain joins TRBV5-1 and TRBJ2-1; 10 nucleotides align to TRBD2. This CDR3 is 15 amino acids long. Germline V gene lookup returns CDR1 SGHRS and CDR2 YFSETQ. J was trimmed by 10 bases and V by 3 bases; bases with no gene match: 10.

This rearrangement joins TRBV7-2 to TRBJ1-2; D gene uncertain. The CDR3 length is 14 residues. V was clipped by 5 bases and J by 2 bases, with 12 bases between them. Germline loops: CDR1 SGHTA, CDR2 FQGNSA. The DNA for the CDR3 is TGTGCCAGCAGCGACCGGCAGGCCAACTATGGCTACACCTTC. Its protein product is CASSDRQANYGYTF.

The chain employs TRBV25-1 and TRBJ2-5; no definite D call. Looked up from germline, CDR1 is MGHDK and CDR2 is SYGVNS. Trimming left V 5 bases short and J 5 bases short, with 15 bases between. CDR3 length equals 14 residues. In DNA form, the CDR3 reads TGTGCCAGCAGTTTTCAGGACCGTGGGGAGACCCAGTACTTC. It is translated as CASSFQDRGETQYF.

The rearrangement joins TRBV30 to TRBJ2-5, with 12 bases fitting TRBD1. J was trimmed by 4 bases and V by 5 bases; bases with no gene match: 2. The V gene's germline CDR1 is GTSNPN and CDR2 SVGIG (reference sequence). CDR3 length: 13 amino acids. The CDR3 region has the DNA TGTGCCTGGGGGACAGGGGGCCGAGAGACCCAGTACTTC. This encodes CAWGTGGRETQYF.

The V call is TRBV7-2, the J call TRBJ2-3; unclear D gene. Germline CDR1 and CDR2: SGHTA and FQGNSA. CDR3 length: 13 residues. V gave up 5 bases and J gave up 6 bases, with 12 bases separating them. CDR3 sequence reads: CASSPASADTQYF. The CDR3 DNA reads as TGTGCCAGCAGCCCGGCATCAGCGGATACGCAGTATTTT. Together with reference TRBV7-2 and TRBJ2-3, the CDR3 gives the full variable domain: GAGVSQSPSNKVTEKGKDVELRCDPISGHTALYWYRQSLGQGLEFLIYFQGNSAPDKSGLPSDRFSAERTGGSVSTLTIQRTQQEDSAVYLCASSPASADTQYFGPGTRLTVL.

The gene calls are TRBV19 and TRBJ2-7, with TRBD2 identical over 13 bases. This CDR3 spans 16 amino acids. Germline V gene data show CDR1 as LNHDA and CDR2 as SQIVND (reference sequence). After removal of 5 bases from V and 6 bases from J, the junction contained 10 bases not matched to a gene. In nucleotides, the CDR3 is TGTGCCAGTAGTTCGTGGACTAGCGGGAGACCCAGCGAGCAGTACTTC. This sequence encodes CASSSWTSGRPSEQYF.

This sequence joins TRBV11-1 and TRBJ2-7; possible D gene TRBD1, 6 bases. The CDR3 length is 17 residues. Trimming left V 6 bases short and J 2 bases short, with 23 bases between. The germline V gene encodes CDR1 SGHAT and CDR2 FQDESV (reference sequence). The CDR3 protein is CASSAANARGSTYEQYF. For the CDR3, the DNA is TGTGCCAGCAGTGCTGCTAACGCCAGGGGCTCCACCTACGAGCAGTACTTC. Drawing the rest from reference TRBV11-1 and TRBJ2-7, the complete variable domain is EAEVAQSPRYKITEKSQAVAFWCDPISGHATLYWYRQILGQGPELLVQFQDESVVDDSQLPKDRFSAERLKGVDSTLKIQPAELGDSAMYLCASSAANARGSTYEQYFGPGTRLTVT.

This clone is a singleton in its sample. This chain connects TRBV5-1 to TRBJ2-7; D ambiguous. This CDR3 comprises 12 residues. Germline CDR1 is SGHRS and CDR2 is YFSETQ. Deletions cut 4 bases from V and 0 bases from J, with 5 bases between. Here the CDR3 reads CASSGPSYEQYF. The CDR3 coding sequence is TGCGCCAGCAGCGGACCCTCCTACGAGCAGTACTTC.